Listed here are 25 T cell receptor beta chains from one sample, sequenced in a study of shared clonotypes between healthy human individuals. Profiling relied on immunoSEQ multiplex PCR, and the TCRdb table lists in-frame clones only, not all of them. The profile covers 450,000 to 550,000 clones, with more than 65% appearing a single time and over 10% taken by the ten largest. Source material: PBMCs. The receptors come from a woman in her thirties or forties in good health. Some clones in this sample may be carry-over from other donors' samples.

A word on this clone: This probably arose from a read error, given a far larger clone one base away. This sample also contains other DNA sequences that code for the same CDR3. The rearrangement joins TRBV19 to TRBJ1-1, with TRBD1 matching 7 bases. CDR1 is LNHDA and CDR2 is SQIVND in the germline V gene (reference sequence). The CDR3 is made up of 13 amino acids. In DNA, the CDR3 is TGTGCCAGTAGCGTGACAGGGAACGCTGAAGCTTTCTTT. Translating gives CASSVTGNAEAFF.

This clone was picked up one time. This chain connects TRBV21-1 to TRBJ2-7; the D call of TRBD1 is as the table states it, not checked on the DNA. TRBV21-1 is classified as a pseudogene. The CDR3 consists of 14 residues. The CDR3: CASSTRESGYEQYF. CDR3 bases: TGTGCCAGCAGCACCAGGGAAAGTGGTTACGAGCAGTACTTC.

V is TRBV28 and J is TRBJ2-7; no firm D call. Trimming shortened V by 2 bases and J by 0 bases, and 8 bases separated the two germline ends. Germline V gene sequence: CDR1 MDHEN, CDR2 SYDVKM. This CDR3 contains 14 residues. The CDR3 DNA sequence: TGTGCCAGCAGTTTAGGTGGGGACTCCTACGAGCAGTACTTC. Amino acid sequence: CASSLGGDSYEQYF.

As concerns this clone: The junction departs from germline at one end; a sequencing error may be responsible. The chain combines TRBV28 with TRBJ2-7; D perhaps matches TRBD2 (6 bases). Germline-derived CDR1 and CDR2 are MDHEN and SYDVKM. The CDR3 has 10 residues. CDR3 sequence reads: CASMGRRASF. The CDR3, as DNA: TGTGCCAGCATGGGGCGGAGGGCAAGCTTC.

In this sample, this clone turned up once. The V and J genes are TRBV11-1 and TRBJ2-5; 9 positions match TRBD1. Looked up from germline, CDR1 is SGHAT and CDR2 is FQDESV (reference sequence). Trimming took 5 bases from V and 0 from J; bases not matched to a gene: 7. The CDR3 runs to 16 residues. CDR3 nucleotides: TGTGCCAGCAGCCTCCGGGACAGGGCTTACCAAGAGACCCAGTACTTC. Translating it yields CASSLRDRAYQETQYF.

This sequence joins TRBV7-9 and TRBJ1-5; weak D call: TRBD1 (5 bases). The CDR3 sequence is 14 residues long. Germline CDR1 and CDR2: SEHNR and FQNEAQ (reference sequence). The V end was cut by 6 bases, the J end by 4 bases, with 13 bases between. The CDR3 is CASSYGTENQPQHF. In DNA form, the CDR3 reads TGTGCCAGCAGTTACGGGACGGAGAATCAGCCCCAGCATTTT.

Only a few counts were recorded for this clone. The chain joins TRBV28 to TRBJ2-7; no definite D call. The CDR3 is 16 residues long. V dropped 3 bases and J dropped 0 bases, with 15 bases sitting between them. Germline loops: CDR1 MDHEN, CDR2 SYDVKM. CDR3 nucleotide sequence: TGTGCCAGCAGTTTCCCCCCGAGGCGCCCCTCCTACGAGCAGTACTTC. This gives the protein CASSFPPRRPSYEQYF.

This clone was recorded at least ten times. V usage is TRBV28 and J usage is TRBJ2-7; 9 bases match TRBD2. V lost 3 bases to trimming and J lost 6 bases; unmatched junction nucleotides: 15. CDR1 is MDHEN and CDR2 is SYDVKM in the germline V gene. CDR3 size: 17 residues. The CDR3 DNA follows: TGTGCCAGCAGTTTGGGGGGGGCTAGCGGGAAAATGAGCGAGCAGTACTTC. Its protein is CASSLGGASGKMSEQYF.

The CDR3 sequence is CASSRTSGRTDTQYF. CDR3 coding DNA: TGTGCCAGCAGCAGGACTAGCGGTCGCACAGATACGCAGTATTTT. The rearrangement uses TRBV6-9 and TRBJ2-3, with 10 bases lining up with TRBD2. The germline CDR1 and CDR2 sequences are MNHGY and SVAAGI. The CDR3 runs 15 residues. Losses at the gene ends were 6 bases for V and 1 base for J; bases not matched to a gene: 4.

V is TRBV18 and J is TRBJ2-2; 9 nucleotides match TRBD1. This CDR3 comprises 15 residues. J gave up 6 bases and V 3 bases, and 5 bases lay outside the gene matches. Germline V CDR1 and CDR2: KGHSH, LQKENI. The CDR3 here is CASSPDRGVAGELFF. CDR3 coding DNA: TGTGCCAGCTCACCGGACAGGGGTGTGGCCGGGGAGCTGTTTTTT.

The rearrangement links TRBV6-6 to TRBJ2-1, with D perhaps matching TRBD2 (6 bases). The germline CDR1 and CDR2 sequences are MNHNY and SVGAGI (reference sequence). CDR3 length: 14 amino acids. V was trimmed by 7 bases and J by 8 bases, leaving 18 bases between them. The CDR3 loop is CASTSAEVVDEQFF. The CDR3 coding sequence is TGTGCCAGCACTAGCGCAGAAGTGGTCGATGAGCAGTTCTTC.

V gene TRBV6-5 combines with J gene TRBJ2-5; 9 bases are a match to TRBD1. V trimming: 8 bases; J trimming: 4 bases; junction bases outside the gene matches: 5. Germline CDR1 MNHEY, CDR2 SVGAGI. The CDR3 runs to 13 residues. CDR3 sequence (DNA): TGTGCCAGCTCCACAGGGGGCAGAGAGACCCAGTACTTC. It yields the protein CASSTGGRETQYF.

This chain connects TRBV6-1 to TRBJ1-1; 9 bases agree with TRBD1. The V gene's germline CDR1 is MNHNS and CDR2 SASEGT. CDR3 length equals 15 residues. The J segment lost 5 bases and the V segment lost 4 bases, leaving 8 bases of the junction unmatched. CDR3 bases: TGTGCCAGCAGTGTACAACAGGGGGCGCTGACTGAAGCTTTCTTT. Amino acid sequence: CASSVQQGALTEAFF.

CDR3 nucleotides: TGCGCCAGCAGCTTGGAGACTAGCGGAGGCTACAATGAGCAGTTCTTC. It translates to CASSLETSGGYNEQFF. The gene calls are TRBV5-1 and TRBJ2-1, with 9 bases identical to TRBD2. There are 16 residues in the CDR3. The ends lost 0 bases at V and 3 bases at J; junction bases unmatched: 4. Germline V CDR1 and CDR2: SGHRS, YFSETQ.

V usage is TRBV18 and J usage is TRBJ1-2; 7 nucleotides agree with TRBD1. This CDR3 has 16 amino acids. The V gene end was trimmed by 1 base and the J gene end by 6 bases; junction bases not matched to a gene: 11. CDR1 is KGHSH, CDR2 LQKENI, per germline. The CDR3 sequence: CASSPRFRQGGNGYTF. Written as DNA, the CDR3 is TGTGCCAGCTCACCACGGTTTAGACAGGGAGGCAATGGCTACACCTTC.

The V call is TRBV18, the J call TRBJ2-2; perhaps TRBD2 as D (6 bases). The CDR3 contains 16 residues. Germline-derived CDR1 and CDR2 are KGHSH and LQKENI. V lost 0 bases and J lost 11, with 19 bases in between. CDR3 nucleotide sequence: TGTGCCAGCTCACCACCGGAGGGCTTACAAGGGCGTGAGCTGTTTTTT. The encoded protein is CASSPPEGLQGRELFF. Based on the CDR3 plus reference TRBV18 and TRBJ2-2, the full variable domain is NAGVMQNPRHLVRRRGQEARLRCSPMKGHSHVYWYRQLPEEGLKFMVYLQKENIIDESGMPKERFSAEFPKEGPSILRIQQVVRGDSAAYFCASSPPEGLQGRELFFGEGSRLTVL.

For this clone: Possible read error: a much larger clone is one base away. The genes are TRBV9 and TRBJ2-3; D gene unclear. Germline assignment: CDR1 SGDLS and CDR2 YYNGEE. The CDR3 is 11 residues long. The germline V and J ends were trimmed by 4 bases and 4 bases, with 4 bases remaining between them. As DNA, the CDR3 is TGTGCCAGCAGCTCAGCAGATACGCAGTATTTT. Translation: CASSSADTQYF.

The J gene is TRBJ1-2, the V gene TRBV5-6; D call uncertain. The germline V gene has CDR1 SGHDT and CDR2 YYEEEE. CDR3 size: 15 residues. With 1 base removed from V and 0 bases from J, the gap between germline ends came to 10 bases. The CDR3, as DNA: TGTGCCAGCAGCTTGAGCGGGCCGTCTAACTATGGCTACACCTTC. It translates to CASSLSGPSNYGYTF.

A few counts support this clone. V usage is TRBV7-3 and J usage is TRBJ2-3; 8 nucleotides line up with TRBD2. Germline V CDR1 and CDR2: SGHTA, FQGTGA. The CDR3 loop spans 15 amino acids. The junction had 3 bases not matched to a gene; V was cut back by 2 bases and J by 2 bases. The CDR3 reads CASSLFGGVTDTQYF. The CDR3 DNA follows: TGTGCCAGCAGCTTATTCGGGGGGGTCACAGATACGCAGTATTTT.

V gene TRBV4-1 combines with J gene TRBJ2-1; 7 bases agree with TRBD2. V was clipped by 1 base and J by 7 bases; unmatched bases: 7. Germline CDR1 and CDR2: MGHRA and YSYEKL. This CDR3 spans 15 amino acids. Written as DNA, the CDR3 is TGCGCCAGCAGCCAAGTGTGGGAAGCGGGAAATGAGCAGTTCTTC. Protein product: CASSQVWEAGNEQFF.

The table lists this clone with a few counts. The V call is TRBV6-5, the J call TRBJ2-2; D is unclear. Germline V gene lookup returns CDR1 MNHEY and CDR2 SVGAGI. V lost 3 bases and J 0 bases, leaving 8 bases between the germline ends. The CDR3 covers 15 residues. In DNA, the CDR3 is TGTGCCAGCAGTTATGAGGTCTCGAACACCGGGGAGCTGTTTTTT. Amino acid sequence: CASSYEVSNTGELFF.

CDR3 bases: TGTGCCAGCAGTGGGGACCGCAATCAGCCCCAGCATTTT. Translation gives CASSGDRNQPQHF. The V gene is TRBV6-5, the J gene TRBJ1-5; weak D call: TRBD1 (5 bases). This CDR3 contains 13 residues. Between the trimmed V and J ends, which lost 5 bases and 2 bases, there was a span of 7 bases. Germline V CDR1 and CDR2: MNHEY, SVGAGI.

V usage is TRBV27 and J usage is TRBJ2-5; 8 positions match TRBD1. This CDR3 is built from 15 residues. The germline V gene has CDR1 MNHEY and CDR2 SMNVEV (reference sequence). J lost 2 bases, V lost 5 bases, and 7 bases had no gene match. In DNA, the CDR3 is TGTGCCAGCAGTCCCCGACAGGGGAAGCAAGAGACCCAGTACTTC. Protein sequence: CASSPRQGKQETQYF.

The chain employs TRBV6-5 and TRBJ1-5; D is uncertain. Trimming took off 6 bases at V and 4 bases at J, with 10 bases between the two ends. This CDR3 spans 13 amino acids. From germline, CDR1 is MNHEY and CDR2 SVGAGI. The CDR3 DNA sequence: TGTGCCAGCAGCGGTATGCAAAATCAGCCCCAGCATTTT. Protein product: CASSGMQNQPQHF.

DNA for the CDR3: TGTGCCAGCGGCGAGGTAGACACCTACGAGCAGTACTTC. Its translation is CASGEVDTYEQYF. This chain connects TRBV19 to TRBJ2-7; the D is unclear. V was cut by 9 bases and J by 2 bases, with 14 bases left in between. Germline V CDR1 and CDR2: LNHDA, SQIVND (reference sequence). The CDR3 is 13 residues long.